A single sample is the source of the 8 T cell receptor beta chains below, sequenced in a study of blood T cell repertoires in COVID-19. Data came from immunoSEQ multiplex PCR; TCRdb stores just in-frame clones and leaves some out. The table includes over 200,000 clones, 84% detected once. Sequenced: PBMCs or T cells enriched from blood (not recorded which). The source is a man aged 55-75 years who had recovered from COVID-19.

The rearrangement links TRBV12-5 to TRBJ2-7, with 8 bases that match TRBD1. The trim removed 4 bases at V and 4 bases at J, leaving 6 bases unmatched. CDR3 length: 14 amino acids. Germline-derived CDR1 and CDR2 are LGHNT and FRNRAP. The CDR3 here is CASGSRTGIYEQYF. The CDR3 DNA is TGTGCTAGTGGTTCCCGGACAGGGATATACGAGCAGTACTTC.

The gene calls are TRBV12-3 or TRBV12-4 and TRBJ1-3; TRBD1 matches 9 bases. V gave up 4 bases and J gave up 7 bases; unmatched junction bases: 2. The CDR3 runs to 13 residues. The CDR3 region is CASSSGQGNTIYF. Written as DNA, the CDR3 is TGTGCCAGCAGTTCGGGACAGGGTAACACCATATATTTT.

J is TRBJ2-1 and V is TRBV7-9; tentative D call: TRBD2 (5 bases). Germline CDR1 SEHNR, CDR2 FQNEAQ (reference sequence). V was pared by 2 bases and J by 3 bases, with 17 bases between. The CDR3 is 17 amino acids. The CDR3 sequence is CASSLLGGSPVYNEQFF. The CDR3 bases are TGTGCCAGCAGCTTATTAGGAGGATCGCCCGTCTACAATGAGCAGTTCTTC.

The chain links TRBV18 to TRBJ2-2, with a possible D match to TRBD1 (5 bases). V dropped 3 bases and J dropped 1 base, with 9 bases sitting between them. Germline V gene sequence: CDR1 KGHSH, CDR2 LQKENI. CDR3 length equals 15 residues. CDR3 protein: CASSPWQGNTGELFF. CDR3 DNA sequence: TGTGCCAGCTCACCGTGGCAGGGGAACACCGGGGAGCTGTTTTTT.

DNA for the CDR3: TGTGCCAGCAGCTTACTAGCGGGGGGTTACAATGAGCAGTTCTTC. Translating gives CASSLLAGGYNEQFF. This chain joins TRBV11-3 and TRBJ2-1, with TRBD2 identical over 11 bases. The CDR3 runs 15 residues. Germline V gene sequence: CDR1 SGHNT, CDR2 YENEEA. J gave up 4 bases and V 2 bases, and 1 base lay outside the gene matches.

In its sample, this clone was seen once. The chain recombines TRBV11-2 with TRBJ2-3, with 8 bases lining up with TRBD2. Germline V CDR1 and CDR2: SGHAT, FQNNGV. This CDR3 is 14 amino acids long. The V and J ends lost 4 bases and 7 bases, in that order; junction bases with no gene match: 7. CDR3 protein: CASSSGLAPYTQYF. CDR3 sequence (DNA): TGTGCCAGCAGCTCCGGACTAGCTCCATATACGCAGTATTTT.

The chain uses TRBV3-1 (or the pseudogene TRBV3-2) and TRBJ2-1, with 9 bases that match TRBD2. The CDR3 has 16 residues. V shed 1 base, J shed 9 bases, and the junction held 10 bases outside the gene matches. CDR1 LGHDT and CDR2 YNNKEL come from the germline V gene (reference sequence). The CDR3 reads CASSQASLAGLSEQFF. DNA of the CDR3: TGTGCCAGCAGCCAAGCCTCGCTAGCGGGGTTGAGTGAGCAGTTCTTC.

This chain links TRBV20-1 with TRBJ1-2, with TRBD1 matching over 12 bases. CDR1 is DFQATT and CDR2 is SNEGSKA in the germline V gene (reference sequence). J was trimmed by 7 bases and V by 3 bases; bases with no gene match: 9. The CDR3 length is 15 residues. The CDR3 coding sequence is TGCAGTGCTAGTAGGTCGGGACAGGGGGCGTCTGGCTACACCTTC. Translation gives CSASRSGQGASGYTF.